The present T cell receptor (beta chain) was sequenced within a study of cytomegalovirus exposure and HLA in healthy donors. In germline, CDR1 is SEHNR, CDR2 FQNEAQ (reference sequence). CDR3 size: 15 residues. V lost 5 bases to trimming and J lost 7 bases, with 18 bases between them. Study-level findings and limits: As was reported, the HLA-A and HLA-B alleles of most subjects were accurately predicted from TCR beta sequences. An analysis that came later showed most CMV-associated TCR beta chains appearing HLA-restricted. After further analysis at a later stage, under 20,000 TCR beta sequences were associated with HLA alleles at 0.05 false discovery rate. The classifier was said to identify cytomegalovirus status with high specificity and sensitivity.

Both 60 Vbeta primers and 13 Jbeta primers went into the PCR. Clones were read by immunoSEQ multiplex PCR, and TCRdb kept only the in-frame ones, dropping some. This table holds 100,000 or so clones, about 80% found once. As for this clone: The antigen is not known.

The V call is TRBV7-9, the J call TRBJ1-5; D possibly corresponds to TRBD1 (5 bases). The clonotype was recovered from a middle-aged man in good health and CMV-seronegative. The sequenced sample consisted of PBMCs. The CDR3 spells CASSLGAEANQPQHF. In DNA, the CDR3 is TGTGCCAGCAGCCTAGGGGCGGAGGCGAACCAGCCCCAGCATTTT.